Following are 9 T cell receptor beta chains from one sample sequenced in a study of spatial heterogeneity in lung cancer (dated by TCRdb to between 2019 and 2020). On the study overall, not on this receptor specifically: The number of expanded intratumoral alpha and beta TCRs correlated with the tumor nonsynonymous mutation count.

Preparation of the library involved 5' RACE. TCRdb records NextSeq 500 as the sequencer. TCRdb reran the public reads through fastp at Q25 and MiXCR, keeping productive beta chains. CDR3 protein sequences are deduplicated, and each keeps its most common genes and DNA. The sample has about 14,000 distinct CDR3 sequences on record, 3% to 4% of them singletons. The ten largest clones capture about 17% of the sample. What this sample's time point label stands for: sample taken at primary tumor resection. These receptors' targets are unknown. Sequencing used lung tumor tissue, obtained at surgery. These receptor sequences come from a male donor with early-stage non-small cell lung cancer.

In this sample, this clonotype turned up many times. The chain joins TRBV30 to TRBJ1-6; 7 bases agree with TRBD1. There are 13 residues in the CDR3. V shed 5 bases, J shed 7 bases, and the junction held 5 bases outside the gene matches. CDR1 and CDR2 from the germline V gene are GTSNPN and SVGIG (reference sequence). This chain's CDR3 is CAWCTGENSPLHF. In DNA, the CDR3 is TGTGCCTGGTGTACAGGGGAGAATTCACCCCTCCACTTT.

This clonotype is medium-sized (0.01 to 0.1%) within its sample. The chain links TRBV5-5 to TRBJ1-2, with 8 bases lining up with TRBD1. This CDR3 spans 17 amino acids. Losses at the gene ends were 0 bases for V and 0 bases for J; bases not matched to a gene: 7. CDR1 is SGHKS, CDR2 YYEKEE, per germline (reference sequence). The chain's CDR3 is CASSLVAGGLSNYGYTF. CDR3 nucleotide sequence: TGTGCCAGCAGCTTGGTGGCAGGGGGCCTATCTAACTATGGCTACACCTTC.

In this sample, this clonotype turned up a few times. This chain links TRBV4-3 with TRBJ1-2, with TRBD1 as a possible D gene (5 bases). V lost 0 bases and J 4 bases, leaving 15 bases between the germline ends. CDR1 is LGHNA, CDR2 YSLEER, per germline. The CDR3 covers 16 residues. CDR3 protein: CASSQDSPGPSYGYTF. Written as DNA, the CDR3 is TGCGCCAGCAGCCAAGATTCTCCGGGACCGAGCTATGGCTACACCTTC.

This clonotype was counted ten times or more. This chain connects TRBV11-2 to TRBJ2-5; the match to TRBD2 covers 14 bases. V shed 5 bases, J shed 3 bases, and the junction held 2 bases outside the gene matches. This CDR3 has 15 amino acids. CDR1 SGHAT and CDR2 FQNNGV come from the germline V gene. The CDR3 DNA is TGTGCCAGCAGCACGGGACTAGCGGGGGAAGAGACCCAGTACTTC. Its protein is CASSTGLAGEETQYF.

The sample holds a few counts of this clonotype. The chain carries TRBV5-1 and TRBJ2-5, with 7 positions matching TRBD1. The germline CDR1 and CDR2 sequences are SGHRS and YFSETQ. The CDR3 is 14 residues long. The V gene end was trimmed by 2 bases and the J gene end by 2 bases; junction bases not matched to a gene: 3. The CDR3 sequence is CASSFGQVQETQYF. CDR3 coding DNA: TGCGCCAGCAGCTTCGGACAGGTTCAAGAGACCCAGTACTTC.

This clonotype was seen ten or more times. The chain combines TRBV7-6 with TRBJ1-6, with unresolved D. The CDR3 is 15 residues long. From germline, CDR1 is SGHVS and CDR2 FNYEAQ. Between the trimmed V and J ends, which lost 1 base and 9 bases, there was a span of 13 bases. CDR3 sequence: CASSLEIHLGSPLHF. The CDR3 DNA follows: TGTGCCAGCAGCTTAGAGATCCATCTGGGTTCACCCCTCCACTTT.

Relative to its sample, this clonotype is medium-sized. The rearrangement joins TRBV12-3 or TRBV12-4 to TRBJ2-4; TRBD2 aligns across 7 bases. This CDR3 spans 15 amino acids. V lost 1 base to trimming and J lost 3 bases; unmatched junction nucleotides: 3. This CDR3 is CASSLGGGIKNIQYF. The CDR3 DNA follows: TGTGCCAGCAGTTTAGGCGGGGGAATCAAAAACATTCAGTACTTC.

Many counts were recorded for this clonotype. The chain carries TRBV9 and TRBJ2-6; 7 bases map to TRBD1. This CDR3 has 16 amino acids. V was pared by 0 bases and J by 1 base, with 1 base of the junction left unmatched. Germline CDR1 reads SGDLS; CDR2 reads YYNGEE. The CDR3 here is CASSVEQGSGANVLTF. The CDR3 DNA sequence: TGTGCCAGCAGCGTAGAACAGGGGTCTGGGGCCAACGTCCTGACTTTC.

The chain uses TRBV5-1 and TRBJ2-1, with 7 bases matching TRBD1. Germline V gene data show CDR1 as SGHRS and CDR2 as YFSETQ. There are 16 residues in the CDR3. The junction had 8 bases not matched to a gene; V was cut back by 0 bases and J by 5 bases. The CDR3 loop reads CASSLGGQVINNEQFF. In DNA form, the CDR3 reads TGCGCCAGCAGCTTGGGCGGACAGGTAATCAACAATGAGCAGTTCTTC.